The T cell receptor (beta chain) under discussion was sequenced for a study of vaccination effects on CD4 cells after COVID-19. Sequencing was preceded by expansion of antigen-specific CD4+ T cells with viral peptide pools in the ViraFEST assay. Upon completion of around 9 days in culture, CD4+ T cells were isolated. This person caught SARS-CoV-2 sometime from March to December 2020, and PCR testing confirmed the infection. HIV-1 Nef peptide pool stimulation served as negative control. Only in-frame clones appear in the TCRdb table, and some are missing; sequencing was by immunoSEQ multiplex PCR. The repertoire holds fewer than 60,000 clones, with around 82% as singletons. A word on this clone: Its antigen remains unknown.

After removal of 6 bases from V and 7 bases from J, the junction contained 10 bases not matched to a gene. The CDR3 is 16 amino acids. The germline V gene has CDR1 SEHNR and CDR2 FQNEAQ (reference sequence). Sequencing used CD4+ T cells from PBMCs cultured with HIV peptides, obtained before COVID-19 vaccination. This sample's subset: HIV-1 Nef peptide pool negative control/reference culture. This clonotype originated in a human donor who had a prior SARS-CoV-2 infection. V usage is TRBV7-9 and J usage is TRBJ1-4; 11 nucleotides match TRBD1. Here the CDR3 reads CASRQGQGAGSEKLFF. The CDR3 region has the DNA TGTGCCAGCAGGCAAGGACAGGGGGCAGGGAGTGAAAAACTGTTTTTT.